One and the same sample provided the 23 T cell receptor beta chains below, sequenced in a study of blood T cell repertoires in COVID-19. TCRdb keeps only in-frame clones here, not all; method: immunoSEQ multiplex PCR. In the table there are roughly 180,000 clones, around four fifths of which are singletons. The sample comprised peripheral blood. These receptors all come from a woman aged 25-40 years with acute or convalescent COVID-19.

This clone was detected a few times. The chain joins TRBV6-5 to TRBJ2-7, with D perhaps TRBD2 (6 bases). Germline CDR1 and CDR2: MNHEY and SVGAGI. Trimming cost V 6 bases and J 4 bases, with 16 bases left between them. The CDR3 extends over 14 amino acids. In DNA, the CDR3 is TGTGCCAGCAGCGTCCGGGGGTTCGGGTACGAGCAGTACTTC. As protein: CASSVRGFGYEQYF.

This chain links TRBV11-1 with TRBJ2-4; D not resolved. This CDR3 is built from 14 residues. V was cut by 5 bases and J by 0 bases, with 8 bases left in between. Germline V lookup: CDR1 SGHAT, CDR2 FQDESV (reference sequence). The CDR3 region has the DNA TGTGCCAGCAGCGCTGAGGTAGCCAAAAACATTCAGTACTTC. Translating it yields CASSAEVAKNIQYF.

The rearrangement links TRBV28 to TRBJ1-2; 7 positions agree with TRBD1. CDR3 length: 13 residues. The junction had 8 bases not matched to a gene; V was cut back by 6 bases and J by 7 bases. The germline V gene has CDR1 MDHEN and CDR2 SYDVKM. The CDR3 here is CASRETTGFGYTF. In nucleotides, the CDR3 is TGTGCCAGCAGGGAAACGACAGGGTTTGGCTACACCTTC.

This chain links TRBV12-2 with TRBJ2-2; the tabulated D call, TRBD2, remains unverified against the DNA. TRBV12-2 is labeled a pseudogene. The CDR3 has 19 residues. The CDR3 DNA reads TGTGCAAGTCGCCCACGGGGGGGACTAGCGGGAGCGAACACCGGGGAGCTGTTTTTT. This translates into CASRPRGGLAGANTGELFF.

For this clone: The sample holds other DNA sequences that translate to the same CDR3. This chain connects TRBV19 to TRBJ2-3; the match to TRBD2 covers 7 bases. V shed 6 bases, J shed 1 base, and the junction held 1 base outside the gene matches. Germline V gene sequence: CDR1 LNHDA, CDR2 SQIVND (reference sequence). The CDR3 spans 13 residues. CDR3 DNA: TGTGCCAGTAGGAGCGGGGGCACAGATACGCAGTATTTT. Protein sequence: CASRSGGTDTQYF.

The V gene is TRBV15, the J gene TRBJ2-5, with 9 bases identical to TRBD2. This CDR3 region has 16 residues. The junction had 4 bases not matched to a gene; V was cut back by 0 bases and J by 2 bases. Germline V lookup: CDR1 LNHNV, CDR2 YYDKDF (reference sequence). The CDR3 protein is CATSRDRLAGQETQYF. Written as DNA, the CDR3 is TGTGCCACCAGCAGAGATAGGCTAGCGGGGCAAGAGACCCAGTACTTC.

This clone was detected only a few times. The rearrangement joins TRBV5-1 to TRBJ2-7, with 9 bases identical to TRBD2. CDR3 length: 15 amino acids. Looked up from germline, CDR1 is SGHRS and CDR2 is YFSETQ. V shed 0 bases and J 2 bases; nucleotides not matched to a gene: 3. The CDR3 loop is CASSLGGLAPYEQYF. DNA for the CDR3: TGCGCCAGCAGCTTGGGGGGACTAGCCCCCTACGAGCAGTACTTC.

V usage is TRBV19 and J usage is TRBJ2-5; perhaps TRBD1 as D (5 bases). CDR1 and CDR2 from the germline V gene are LNHDA and SQIVND (reference sequence). The V end lost 3 bases, the J end lost 4 bases, and 18 bases lay between the germline ends. The CDR3 consists of 16 residues. The CDR3 coding sequence is TGTGCCAGTAGTATCGGAGTGGGCAGGGTAGGAGAGACCCAGTACTTC. It yields the protein CASSIGVGRVGETQYF. Using reference TRBV19 and TRBJ2-5 for the parts outside the CDR3, the full variable domain is DGGITQSPKYLFRKEGQNVTLSCEQNLNHDAMYWYRQDPGQGLRLIYYSQIVNDFQKGDIAEGYSVSREKKESFPLTVTSAQKNPTAFYLCASSIGVGRVGETQYFGPGTRLLVL.

The V call is TRBV27, the J call TRBJ2-2; possibly TRBD1 for D (6 bases). Trimming shortened V by 6 bases and J by 7 bases, and 27 bases separated the two germline ends. The CDR3 contains 18 residues. Per the germline V gene, CDR1 is MNHEY and CDR2 is SMNVEV (reference sequence). The CDR3 coding sequence is TGTGCCAGCAGACTCCAGAGCCGACAGGTTGGGCTTCACGGGGAGCTGTTTTTT. Translating it yields CASRLQSRQVGLHGELFF.

The chain has TRBV25-1 and TRBJ1-4; D remains unclear. This CDR3 comprises 17 residues. The germline V gene has CDR1 MGHDK and CDR2 SYGVNS. V was shortened by 1 base and J by 0 bases, with 12 bases between the two germline ends. CDR3 nucleotides: TGTGCCAGCAGTGAATGGGGAGGCAGCTCAACTAATGAAAAACTGTTTTTT. Amino acid sequence: CASSEWGGSSTNEKLFF.

This chain connects TRBV6-4 to TRBJ1-1; 8 bases map to TRBD1. V was clipped by 6 bases and J by 1 base; unmatched bases: 4. Per germline, CDR1 MRHNA and CDR2 SNTAGT. The CDR3 is 14 residues long. CDR3: CASRGTGSNTEAFF. The CDR3, as DNA: TGTGCCAGCAGGGGGACAGGATCGAACACTGAAGCTTTCTTT.

The CDR3 reads CATDSGKITEAFF. CDR3 coding DNA: TGTGCCACGGATTCAGGGAAAATCACTGAAGCTTTCTTT. The rearrangement uses TRBV19 and TRBJ1-1; a possible D gene is TRBD1 (5 bases). The V end was cut by 10 bases, the J end by 4 bases, with 16 bases between. Per germline, CDR1 LNHDA and CDR2 SQIVND (reference sequence). The CDR3 totals 13 residues. Full variable domain (rest looked up from reference TRBV19 and TRBJ1-1): DGGITQSPKYLFRKEGQNVTLSCEQNLNHDAMYWYRQDPGQGLRLIYYSQIVNDFQKGDIAEGYSVSREKKESFPLTVTSAQKNPTAFYLCATDSGKITEAFFGQGTRLTVV.

The chain is built from TRBV27 and TRBJ2-7; D perhaps matches TRBD2 (6 bases). Germline values: CDR1 MNHEY, CDR2 SMNVEV (reference sequence). The V end lost 6 bases, the J end lost 1 base, and 16 bases lay between the germline ends. The CDR3 covers 15 residues. CDR3 DNA: TGTGCCAGCAGGGGGACTGATCAACTTTCCTACGAGCAGTACTTC. This encodes CASRGTDQLSYEQYF.

The chain is built from TRBV4-1 and TRBJ2-3; 8 nucleotides align to TRBD2. Germline-derived CDR1 and CDR2 are MGHRA and YSYEKL. The trim removed 1 base at V and 3 bases at J, leaving 6 bases unmatched. The CDR3 is 16 residues long. In DNA, the CDR3 is TGCGCCAGCAGCCAAGTCCGAGCGGGAGTTACAGATACGCAGTATTTT. It encodes CASSQVRAGVTDTQYF.

The V gene is TRBV19, the J gene TRBJ2-2, with 8 bases identical to TRBD1. Germline V gives CDR1 LNHDA, CDR2 SQIVND (reference sequence). The CDR3 spans 18 residues. V shed 7 bases, J shed 1 base, and the junction held 14 bases outside the gene matches. CDR3 residues: CASKCDRGLTMNTGELFF. DNA for the CDR3: TGTGCCAGTAAGTGCGACAGGGGCCTTACCATGAACACCGGGGAGCTGTTTTTT.

This chain connects TRBV7-9 to TRBJ2-3, with D possibly TRBD2 on 5 matching bases. V was pared by 3 bases and J by 1 base, with 8 bases between. Per germline, CDR1 SEHNR and CDR2 FQNEAQ (reference sequence). The CDR3 totals 14 residues. The CDR3 bases are TGTGCCAGCAGCTTCTTGGGAGGCACAGATACGCAGTATTTT. Its protein is CASSFLGGTDTQYF.

The chain carries TRBV3-1 (or the pseudogene TRBV3-2) and TRBJ1-1, with 7 bases identical to TRBD1. This CDR3 has 13 residues. J was trimmed by 4 bases and V by 2 bases; bases with no gene match: 1. CDR1 is LGHDT and CDR2 is YNNKEL in the germline V gene (reference sequence). CDR3 loop: CASSQSGGTEAFF. CDR3 DNA sequence: TGTGCCAGCAGCCAATCAGGGGGCACTGAAGCTTTCTTT.

The V and J genes are TRBV5-1 and TRBJ2-5, with TRBD1 identical over 8 bases. Germline V gene data show CDR1 as SGHRS and CDR2 as YFSETQ. V dropped 9 bases and J dropped 8; count of bases not matched to a gene: 15. The CDR3 has 14 residues. CDR3 coding DNA: TGCGCCACCCGTCCGGGGACAGGATATCTCACCCAGTACTTC. The encoded protein is CATRPGTGYLTQYF.

V gene TRBV28 combines with J gene TRBJ1-2; TRBD1 matches at 10 bases. The CDR3 is 15 amino acids. J lost 10 bases, V lost 2 bases, and 10 bases had no gene match. CDR1 and CDR2 from the germline V gene are MDHEN and SYDVKM. CDR3 region: CASSLQKGQGIFYTF. CDR3 DNA sequence: TGTGCCAGCAGTTTACAAAAGGGACAGGGGATTTTCTACACCTTC.

The chain couples TRBV2 to TRBJ2-3; D remains unclear. Trimming shortened V by 6 bases and J by 2 bases, and 12 bases separated the two germline ends. The CDR3 length is 14 residues. Germline V CDR1 and CDR2: SNHLY, FYNNEI. The CDR3 nucleotides read TGTGCCAGCAGACTCTTCCCCTCCACAGATACGCAGTATTTT. Translation gives CASRLFPSTDTQYF.

The chain combines TRBV5-1 with TRBJ1-4; TRBD1 is a possible D gene (5 bases). CDR1 and CDR2 from the germline V gene are SGHRS and YFSETQ. CDR3 length: 15 residues. V lost 4 bases to trimming and J lost 4 bases, with 14 bases between them. The DNA for the CDR3 is TGCGCCAGCAGCGCCTCTGGGGGGATTAATGAAAAACTGTTTTTT. Translated, it gives CASSASGGINEKLFF.

V and J are TRBV5-1 and TRBJ2-5; TRBD1 agrees at 8 bases. This CDR3 is built from 14 residues. Germline CDR1 reads SGHRS; CDR2 reads YFSETQ. Trimming cost V 4 bases and J 5 bases; bases outside gene matches: 7. In DNA, the CDR3 is TGCGCCAGCAGCCGACCAGGGGGCGGTGAGACCCAGTACTTC. This encodes CASSRPGGGETQYF.

V usage is TRBV4-1 and J usage is TRBJ1-5, with 8 nucleotides matching TRBD1. V dropped 5 bases and J dropped 7; count of bases not matched to a gene: 10. The germline V gene encodes CDR1 MGHRA and CDR2 YSYEKL. The CDR3 has 15 amino acids. Here the CDR3 DNA reads TGCGCCAGCAGCACGCGACAGGGGAGAGGACAGCCCCAGCATTTT. This gives the protein CASSTRQGRGQPQHF.